The next 10 T cell receptor beta chains were all read from a single sample in a study of OX40 agonist ivuxolimab in advanced cancers. Produced via immunoSEQ multiplex PCR; TCRdb's table is partial and in-frame only. Of 60,000 to 100,000 clones in the sample, approximately 95% were seen once. The sequenced sample was CD4+ or CD8+ T cells sorted from blood, obtained in a trial of the OX40 agonist ivuxolimab. The origin of the receptors is an adult with an advanced solid tumor such as melanoma, head and neck, liver or kidney cancer.

CDR3 loop: CASSYASGEQFF. Here the CDR3 DNA reads TGTGCCAGCAGTTACGCTAGTGGTGAGCAGTTCTTC. V usage is TRBV6-5 and J usage is TRBJ2-1; no clear D. The CDR3 totals 12 residues. Trimming removed 2 bases from V and 9 bases from J, with 8 bases in between. Per germline, CDR1 MNHEY and CDR2 SVGAGI.

The chain couples TRBV27 to TRBJ2-7, with TRBD2 matching over 7 bases. The CDR3 is made up of 15 amino acids. V lost 2 bases and J lost 2; bases outside the gene matches: 6. Germline CDR1 is MNHEY and CDR2 is SMNVEV (reference sequence). In nucleotides, the CDR3 is TGTGCCAGCAGTTTAAGGGGCGGGAGTCCCTACGAGCAGTACTTC. It encodes CASSLRGGSPYEQYF.

V gene TRBV27 combines with J gene TRBJ2-2; no clear D. This CDR3 comprises 15 residues. V was trimmed by 3 bases and J by 0 bases, leaving 8 bases between them. Per germline, CDR1 MNHEY and CDR2 SMNVEV (reference sequence). In DNA form, the CDR3 reads TGTGCCAGCAGTTTTAAACGATCGAACACCGGGGAGCTGTTTTTT. Protein: CASSFKRSNTGELFF.

As for this clone: Other DNA sequences in the same sample also yield this CDR3. The chain carries TRBV11-2 and TRBJ2-5; D is unresolved. CDR3 length equals 14 residues. The V gene's germline CDR1 is SGHAT and CDR2 FQNNGV. V was pared by 1 base and J by 7 bases, with 13 bases between. This CDR3 reads CASSLGWDVRTQYF. Here the CDR3 DNA reads TGTGCCAGCAGCTTAGGTTGGGATGTGAGGACCCAGTACTTC.

The CDR3, as DNA: TGTGCCAGCAGCCCAACCCGACAGGGAACCTATGGCTACACCTTC. This translates into CASSPTRQGTYGYTF. The chain links TRBV7-2 to TRBJ1-2; 7 nucleotides match TRBD1. CDR3 length: 15 amino acids. V dropped 5 bases and J dropped 4; count of bases not matched to a gene: 10. CDR1 is SGHTA and CDR2 is FQGNSA in the germline V gene.

The chain has TRBV5-1 and TRBJ1-6, with a possible D match to TRBD1 (6 bases). Germline V gene lookup returns CDR1 SGHRS and CDR2 YFSETQ. Trimming removed 4 bases at V and 4 bases at J, with 15 bases between. The CDR3 totals 16 residues. The CDR3 loop reads CASSQWTVEYNSPLHF. The DNA of the CDR3 is TGCGCCAGCAGCCAATGGACAGTCGAGTATAATTCACCCCTCCACTTT.

CDR3 loop: CASSPTGNTIYF. The CDR3 region has the DNA TGCGCCAGCAGCCCTACTGGAAACACCATATATTTT. The chain combines TRBV10-2 with TRBJ1-3; D gene uncertain. The germline V gene encodes CDR1 WSHSY and CDR2 SAAADI. V was clipped by 6 bases and J by 2 bases, with 5 bases between them. The CDR3 runs 12 residues.

This clone came up once. This chain joins TRBV6-4 and TRBJ2-1; TRBD1 matches at 8 bases. The germline gives CDR1 MRHNA, CDR2 SNTAGT. There are 15 residues in the CDR3. The V gene end was trimmed by 5 bases and the J gene end by 1 base; junction bases not matched to a gene: 4. The DNA of the CDR3 is TGTGCCAGCAGTCAAAGACAGGGGTCCTACAATGAGCAGTTCTTC. This codes for CASSQRQGSYNEQFF.

The chain recombines TRBV7-2 with TRBJ1-2; 7 bases line up with TRBD1. V shed 1 base, J shed 3 bases, and the junction held 14 bases outside the gene matches. The CDR3 runs to 18 residues. Per germline, CDR1 SGHTA and CDR2 FQGNSA. The CDR3: CASSLGSRLDRADYGYTF. The CDR3 DNA reads TGTGCCAGCAGCTTAGGGTCAAGGTTAGACAGGGCTGACTATGGCTACACCTTC.

This rearrangement joins TRBV7-2 to TRBJ1-1; D may be TRBD1 (6 bases). CDR1 is SGHTA and CDR2 is FQGNSA in the germline V gene. V shed 2 bases and J shed 3 bases, with 13 bases lying between them. The CDR3 runs to 15 residues. CDR3 coding DNA: TGTGCCAGCAGCTTATTGAGTAGGGGGGACACTGAAGCTTTCTTT. Translating it yields CASSLLSRGDTEAFF. Together with reference TRBV7-2 and TRBJ1-1, the CDR3 gives the full variable domain: GAGVSQSPSNKVTEKGKDVELRCDPISGHTALYWYRQSLGQGLEFLIYFQGNSAPDKSGLPSDRFSAERTGGSVSTLTIQRTQQEDSAVYLCASSLLSRGDTEAFFGQGTRLTVV.